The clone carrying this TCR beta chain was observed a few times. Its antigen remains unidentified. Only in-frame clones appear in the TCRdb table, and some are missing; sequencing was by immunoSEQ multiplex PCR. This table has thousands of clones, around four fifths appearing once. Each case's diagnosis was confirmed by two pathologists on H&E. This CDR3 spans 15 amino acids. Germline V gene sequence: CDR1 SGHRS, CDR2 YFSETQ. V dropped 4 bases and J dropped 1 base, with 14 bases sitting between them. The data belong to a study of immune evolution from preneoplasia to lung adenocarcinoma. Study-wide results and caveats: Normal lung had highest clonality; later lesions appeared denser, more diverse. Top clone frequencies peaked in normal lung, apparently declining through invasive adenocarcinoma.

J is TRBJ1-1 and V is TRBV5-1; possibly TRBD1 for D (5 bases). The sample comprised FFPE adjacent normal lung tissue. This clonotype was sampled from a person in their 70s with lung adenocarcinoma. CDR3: CASSGGDGRNTEAFF. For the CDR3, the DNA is TGCGCCAGCAGCGGAGGGGACGGTAGGAACACTGAAGCTTTCTTT.